This T cell receptor beta chain was captured in a study of T cell changes during pregnancy in multiple sclerosis. V was pared by 0 bases and J by 0 bases, with 6 bases of the junction left unmatched. The CDR3 is made up of 17 amino acids. Germline CDR1 reads SGHRS; CDR2 reads YFSETQ. Sequencing used immunoSEQ multiplex PCR; TCRdb keeps in-frame clones, though not all of them. The sample lists tens of thousands of clones, 90% to 95% occurring once. The TCR was taken from a female donor with multiple sclerosis, enrolled in a pregnancy study. The sequences come from peripheral blood, collected in the second trimester of pregnancy. This rearrangement joins TRBV5-1 to TRBJ1-3, with TRBD1 matching over 7 bases. The CDR3 DNA reads as TGCGCCAGCAGCTTGGGACAGGGTTTAAGCTCTGGAAACACCATATATTTT. Its protein product is CASSLGQGLSSGNTIYF.